One sample yielded the 17 T cell receptor beta chains listed below, sequenced in a study of response to subunit inactivated influenza vaccine. TCRdb passed the RT-PCR reads through MiXCR, listing each CDR3 protein once. The repertoire holds roughly 700,000 distinct CDR3 sequences, 15% to 18% seen once, with about 9.9% in the top ten. Sample: PBMCs from blood, taken roughly 13 days after vaccination. The receptors were gathered from a man aged 45-60 years who received an inactivated influenza vaccine.

The V call is TRBV12-3 or TRBV12-4, the J call TRBJ2-5; 7 bases match TRBD2. This CDR3 contains 13 residues. V lost 6 bases to trimming and J lost 3 bases; unmatched junction nucleotides: 4. CDR3 nucleotides: TGTGCCAGCAGCCGACTAGCCGAAGAGACCCAGTACTTC. Encoded protein: CASSRLAEETQYF.

In its sample, this clonotype was seen many times. The V and J genes are TRBV29-1 and TRBJ2-1, with D possibly TRBD2 on 6 matching bases. CDR1 and CDR2 (germline): SQVTM, ANQGSEA. CDR3 length: 14 amino acids. The V end lost 4 bases, the J end lost 6 bases, and 16 bases lay between the germline ends. The CDR3 loop is CSVVLAKGLNEQFF. DNA of the CDR3: TGCAGCGTTGTTCTAGCGAAGGGGCTCAATGAGCAGTTCTTC.

The chain joins TRBV12-3 or TRBV12-4 to TRBJ2-1, with TRBD2 matching over 9 bases. V was clipped by 6 bases and J by 7 bases; unmatched bases: 22. This CDR3 spans 19 amino acids. This CDR3 is CASSSRFGGLAGHRNEQFF. The DNA for the CDR3 is TGTGCCAGCAGCTCCCGGTTCGGTGGGCTAGCGGGGCATCGTAATGAGCAGTTCTTC.

V usage is TRBV29-1 and J usage is TRBJ2-1; 7 positions match TRBD1. This CDR3 spans 10 amino acids. V dropped 6 bases and J dropped 9; count of bases not matched to a gene: 2. The germline V gene encodes CDR1 SQVTM and CDR2 ANQGSEA. The CDR3 DNA sequence: TGCAGCGTGGGACAGCTTGAGCAGTTCTTC. The encoded protein is CSVGQLEQFF.

This chain uses TRBV10-3 with TRBJ2-6, with 9 bases that match TRBD1. In germline, CDR1 is ENHRY, CDR2 SYGVKD. V was clipped by 10 bases and J by 2 bases; unmatched bases: 6. This CDR3 has 15 residues. The CDR3, as DNA: TGTGCCACCCCCGGGACAGGGACTGGGGCCAACGTCCTGACTTTC. Its translation: CATPGTGTGANVLTF.

This clonotype was counted a few times. The chain is built from TRBV19 and TRBJ1-1; no clear D. The CDR3 sequence is 16 residues long. CDR1 and CDR2 from the germline V gene are LNHDA and SQIVND (reference sequence). Trimming shortened V by 1 base and J by 0 bases, and 12 bases separated the two germline ends. CDR3 residues: CASSIVTASMNTEAFF. CDR3 nucleotide sequence: TGTGCCAGTAGTATAGTAACAGCATCAATGAACACTGAAGCTTTCTTT.

The rearrangement joins TRBV4-3 to TRBJ2-3; D remains ambiguous. V lost 4 bases to trimming and J lost 1 base, with 9 bases between them. This CDR3 spans 14 amino acids. The germline CDR1 and CDR2 sequences are LGHNA and YSLEER. CDR3 sequence: CASSPAPGTDTQYF. In DNA, the CDR3 is TGCGCCAGCAGCCCGGCCCCCGGCACAGATACGCAGTATTTT.

This clonotype was seen only a few times. This chain links TRBV4-2 with TRBJ2-7; 7 bases match TRBD2. CDR3 length equals 15 residues. CDR1 is LGHNA and CDR2 is YNFKEQ in the germline V gene. V lost 2 bases, J lost 3 bases, and 7 bases stayed unmatched. As DNA, the CDR3 is TGTGCCAGCAGCCAACTACCGACGGGGGGCTACGAGCAGTACTTC. Translating gives CASSQLPTGGYEQYF.

The CDR3 loop reads CATSDFGRGPNTGELFF. The CDR3 DNA follows: TGTGCCACCAGTGATTTCGGTCGGGGCCCGAACACCGGGGAGCTGTTTTTT. The genes are TRBV24-1 and TRBJ2-2; D assignment may be TRBD1 or TRBD2 (5 bases each). The CDR3 is 17 residues long. CDR1 and CDR2 from the germline V gene are KGHDR and SFDVKD. Trimming shortened V by 1 base and J by 0 bases, and 11 bases separated the two germline ends.

V and J are TRBV20-1 and TRBJ2-3; 8 nucleotides agree with TRBD2. Unmatched junction bases numbered 8, after V lost 3 bases and J lost 6 bases. This CDR3 has 14 amino acids. Germline CDR1 is DFQATT and CDR2 is SNEGSKA (reference sequence). CDR3 in DNA: TGCAGTGCTAGGGGGACTAGTAATTTGGATACGCAGTATTTT. This translates into CSARGTSNLDTQYF.

The gene calls are TRBV5-1 and TRBJ1-2, with TRBD1 identical over 10 bases. The CDR3 covers 14 residues. V shed 4 bases, J shed 4 bases, and the junction held 4 bases outside the gene matches. The V gene's germline CDR1 is SGHRS and CDR2 YFSETQ. As DNA, the CDR3 is TGCGCCAGCAGCCAGGGACAGGGGCCCTATGGCTACACCTTC. Residues: CASSQGQGPYGYTF.

J is TRBJ2-2 and V is TRBV5-1; TRBD1 is a possible D gene (6 bases). Germline V lookup: CDR1 SGHRS, CDR2 YFSETQ. Deletions cut 4 bases from V and 1 base from J, with 17 bases between. The CDR3 is 17 amino acids. CDR3 in DNA: TGCGCCAGCAGCGGAAGTCCAGGGGCGATGAACACCGGGGAGCTGTTTTTT. It codes for CASSGSPGAMNTGELFF.

This chain connects TRBV5-1 to TRBJ2-5, with 7 nucleotides matching TRBD2. Per germline, CDR1 SGHRS and CDR2 YFSETQ. Trimming removed 1 base from V and 1 base from J; junction bases left unmatched: 4. The CDR3 covers 15 residues. The CDR3 coding sequence is TGCGCCAGCAGCTTGCCGACTAGCTCCCAAGAGACCCAGTACTTC. This gives the protein CASSLPTSSQETQYF. Together with reference TRBV5-1 and TRBJ2-5, the CDR3 gives the full variable domain: KAGVTQTPRYLIKTRGQQVTLSCSPISGHRSVSWYQQTPGQGLQFLFEYFSETQRNKGNFPGRFSGRQFSNSRSEMNVSTLELGDSALYLCASSLPTSSQETQYFGPGTRLLVL.

The chain couples TRBV20-1 to TRBJ1-4; D is unclear. Trimming removed 7 bases from V and 0 bases from J, with 15 bases in between. CDR1 is DFQATT, CDR2 SNEGSKA, per germline (reference sequence). The CDR3 has 15 residues. The CDR3 region is CSVSSHAATNEKLFF. DNA for the CDR3: TGCAGTGTAAGCAGCCACGCGGCAACTAATGAAAAACTGTTTTTT.

The gene calls are TRBV12-3 or TRBV12-4 and TRBJ2-3, with a tentative D call TRBD2 (5 bases). V was pared by 3 bases and J by 9 bases, with 7 bases between. The CDR3 spans 11 residues. For the CDR3, the DNA is TGTGCCAGCAGTTTGGGAGCGACGCAGTATTTT. Protein: CASSLGATQYF.

V is TRBV18 and J is TRBJ2-3, with a tentative D call TRBD1 (6 bases). Trimming took 5 bases from V and 0 from J, leaving 15 bases between them. The CDR3 is 16 residues long. From germline, CDR1 is KGHSH and CDR2 LQKENI. CDR3 coding DNA: TGTGCCAGCTCAGGAAGGACAGAGCCTAGCACAGATACGCAGTATTTT. Protein product: CASSGRTEPSTDTQYF.

This clonotype was counted between two and nine times. The chain combines TRBV24-1 with TRBJ2-2, with 8 bases that match TRBD1. This CDR3 is 17 amino acids long. V shed 2 bases and J 3 bases; nucleotides not matched to a gene: 7. The germline V gene has CDR1 KGHDR and CDR2 SFDVKD. CDR3 protein: CATSDSRTGIDTGELFF. The CDR3, as DNA: TGTGCCACCAGTGATTCCCGGACAGGGATCGACACCGGGGAGCTGTTTTTT.